Listed here are 30 T cell receptor beta chains from one sample, sequenced in a study of blood T cell repertoires in COVID-19. Data came from immunoSEQ multiplex PCR; TCRdb stores just in-frame clones and leaves some out. The sample includes 35,000 to 50,000 clones, roughly 83% of them seen just once. The sample was peripheral blood. Receptors were obtained from a human donor with acute or convalescent COVID-19. The donor label of this sample is uncertain.

This clone has more than one count but fewer than ten. The CDR3: CASSLEGTGSGNTIYF. In nucleotides, the CDR3 is TGTGCCAGCAGCTTGGAGGGGACAGGGTCTGGAAACACCATATATTTT. V gene TRBV5-8 combines with J gene TRBJ1-3; 9 bases are a match to TRBD1. Germline CDR1 is SGHTS and CDR2 is YDEGEE. The CDR3 runs to 16 residues. The V gene end was trimmed by 0 bases and the J gene end by 1 base; junction bases not matched to a gene: 2.

This clone was counted a few times. The chain employs TRBV28 and TRBJ1-1; TRBD1 agrees at 8 bases. The ends lost 6 bases at V and 4 bases at J; junction bases unmatched: 7. The length of the CDR3 is 14 residues. Germline CDR1 MDHEN, CDR2 SYDVKM. CDR3: CASRPRGLGTEAFF. The CDR3 nucleotides are TGTGCCAGCAGACCCAGGGGGCTTGGCACTGAAGCTTTCTTT.

The chain uses TRBV5-1 and TRBJ2-5, with 11 positions matching TRBD2. The length of the CDR3 is 18 residues. After removal of 0 bases from V and 7 bases from J, the junction contained 14 bases not matched to a gene. Germline assignment: CDR1 SGHRS and CDR2 YFSETQ. CDR3 sequence (DNA): TGCGCCAGCAGCTTGGAGGTTCGGGCTAGCGGGGGGCGAGTGACCCAGTACTTC. Protein product: CASSLEVRASGGRVTQYF.

This chain joins TRBV4-1 and TRBJ2-1; 9 positions match TRBD1. The CDR3 totals 17 residues. The germline V gene encodes CDR1 MGHRA and CDR2 YSYEKL. Losses at the gene ends were 1 base for V and 7 bases for J; bases not matched to a gene: 11. The CDR3: CASSQAVRDRDGNEQFF. In DNA form, the CDR3 reads TGCGCCAGCAGCCAAGCGGTCCGGGACAGGGATGGAAATGAGCAGTTCTTC.

The chain uses TRBV9 and TRBJ2-7; 7 bases are shared with TRBD2. With 4 bases clipped from V and 7 bases from J, the junction kept 8 bases outside the gene matches. Germline V gives CDR1 SGDLS, CDR2 YYNGEE. This CDR3 comprises 13 residues. CDR3 amino acids: CASSTTSGLEQYF. CDR3 nucleotide sequence: TGTGCCAGCAGCACGACATCGGGACTAGAGCAGTACTTC.

This chain uses TRBV4-2 with TRBJ1-2; D is uncertain. The CDR3 extends over 15 amino acids. Deletions cut 0 bases from V and 3 bases from J, with 11 bases between. Per the germline V gene, CDR1 is LGHNA and CDR2 is YNFKEQ. The CDR3 reads CASSQESRDYYGYTF. The CDR3 DNA reads TGTGCCAGCAGCCAAGAAAGTAGAGACTACTATGGCTACACCTTC.

This clone was seen a single time. J is TRBJ2-5 and V is TRBV5-1; 7 bases align to TRBD1. The J segment lost 5 bases and the V segment lost 4 bases, leaving 8 bases of the junction unmatched. Germline CDR1 reads SGHRS; CDR2 reads YFSETQ. The CDR3 has 14 amino acids. The CDR3 DNA follows: TGCGCCAGCAGCATCGGGACAGTGCGGGAGACCCAGTACTTC. Translating gives CASSIGTVRETQYF.

This clone was found once. The chain combines TRBV29-1 with TRBJ2-3, with TRBD2 identical over 13 bases. The CDR3 loop spans 16 amino acids. The germline gives CDR1 SQVTM, CDR2 ANQGSEA. With 4 bases clipped from V and 2 bases from J, the junction kept 6 bases outside the gene matches. CDR3 region: CSVGYGTSGATDTQYF. CDR3 bases: TGCAGCGTTGGATACGGGACTAGCGGGGCCACAGATACGCAGTATTTT.

The table lists this clone with a count of one. The V and J genes are TRBV6-6 and TRBJ1-4; 7 bases align to TRBD1. J was trimmed by 6 bases and V by 5 bases; bases with no gene match: 6. Per the germline V gene, CDR1 is MNHNY and CDR2 is SVGAGI (reference sequence). This CDR3 comprises 14 residues. DNA for the CDR3: TGTGCCAGCAGTAAACAGGGGCCCGATGAAAAACTGTTTTTT. Protein sequence: CASSKQGPDEKLFF.

Notes on this clone: The identical CDR3 is also encoded by other nucleotide sequences in the sample. The V and J genes are TRBV19 and TRBJ1-1; D uncertain. The V gene lost 3 bases and the J gene lost 3 bases, with 8 bases spanning the gap. CDR1 is LNHDA, CDR2 SQIVND, per germline (reference sequence). The CDR3 consists of 13 residues. CDR3: CASSIVRDTEAFF. The CDR3 DNA follows: TGTGCCAGTAGTATTGTTAGAGACACTGAAGCTTTCTTT. Drawing the rest from reference TRBV19 and TRBJ1-1, the complete variable domain is DGGITQSPKYLFRKEGQNVTLSCEQNLNHDAMYWYRQDPGQGLRLIYYSQIVNDFQKGDIAEGYSVSREKKESFPLTVTSAQKNPTAFYLCASSIVRDTEAFFGQGTRLTVV.

The rearrangement joins TRBV6-5 to TRBJ1-1; TRBD1 aligns across 8 bases. CDR3 length equals 15 residues. Germline CDR1 and CDR2: MNHEY and SVGAGI. Trimming took 4 bases from V and 2 from J; bases not matched to a gene: 6. The CDR3 nucleotides read TGTGCCAGCAGTTGGGCGGCAGGGGGCAACACTGAAGCTTTCTTT. The encoded protein is CASSWAAGGNTEAFF.

The V gene is TRBV30, the J gene TRBJ2-5; D might be TRBD2 (7 bases). In germline, CDR1 is GTSNPN, CDR2 SVGIG (reference sequence). V was trimmed by 0 bases and J by 5 bases, leaving 19 bases between them. The CDR3 runs to 16 residues. The DNA of the CDR3 is TGTGCCTGGAGTGTAGCCGTGGGAGGGGGTCAGGAGACCCAGTACTTC. It specifies CAWSVAVGGGQETQYF.

V is TRBV2 and J is TRBJ1-5; D is unresolved. The CDR3 is made up of 16 amino acids. CDR1 is SNHLY and CDR2 is FYNNEI in the germline V gene. Trimming left V 0 bases short and J 2 bases short, with 11 bases between. In DNA, the CDR3 is TGTGCCAGCAGTGAAGCGTCCCGGGGAGGCAATCAGCCCCAGCATTTT. This encodes CASSEASRGGNQPQHF.

The chain links TRBV28 to TRBJ2-7, with 8 bases lining up with TRBD1. Germline V gene data show CDR1 as MDHEN and CDR2 as SYDVKM. With 4 bases clipped from V and 7 bases from J, the junction kept 12 bases outside the gene matches. CDR3 length equals 15 residues. The CDR3 nucleotides are TGTGCCAGCAGTTCAGGACAGGGACCCCGAGGGGAGCAGTACTTC. Encoded protein: CASSSGQGPRGEQYF.

The chain joins TRBV9 to TRBJ2-1; perhaps TRBD2 as D (5 bases). Per the germline V gene, CDR1 is SGDLS and CDR2 is YYNGEE. Trimming took off 0 bases at V and 1 base at J, with 8 bases between the two ends. The CDR3 extends over 15 amino acids. The chain's CDR3 is CASSVGGESYNEQFF. CDR3 in DNA: TGTGCCAGCAGCGTAGGGGGAGAGTCCTACAATGAGCAGTTCTTC.

The rearrangement uses TRBV4-2 and TRBJ2-3, with 12 bases that match TRBD1. Germline V lookup: CDR1 LGHNA, CDR2 YNFKEQ. The trim removed 3 bases at V and 2 bases at J, leaving 9 bases unmatched. The CDR3 has 18 amino acids. The DNA of the CDR3 is TGTGCCAGCAGCCAGTCCGGGACAGGGGGCTTTGCCACAGATACGCAGTATTTT. Protein product: CASSQSGTGGFATDTQYF.

The CDR3 is CASSSSYEQYF. The CDR3 nucleotides read TGTGCCAGCAGCTCGTCTTACGAGCAGTACTTC. J is TRBJ2-7 and V is TRBV5-6; D not resolved. The CDR3 spans 11 residues. Deletions cut 3 bases from V and 4 bases from J, with 5 bases between. Germline V gene data show CDR1 as SGHDT and CDR2 as YYEEEE. The whole variable domain, filled in from reference TRBV5-6 and TRBJ2-7, reads DAGVTQSPTHLIKTRGQQVTLRCSPKSGHDTVSWYQQALGQGPQFIFQYYEEEERQRGNFPDRFSGHQFPNYSSELNVNALLLGDSALYLCASSSSYEQYFGPGTRLTVT.

The gene calls are TRBV9 and TRBJ2-5; 7 nucleotides match TRBD1. After removal of 4 bases from V and 2 bases from J, the junction contained 17 bases not matched to a gene. CDR1 is SGDLS, CDR2 YYNGEE, per germline. The CDR3 is 18 residues long. CDR3 bases: TGTGCCAGCAGCCCCCAGGGGGTAGCGTCTAGCAGACAAGAGACCCAGTACTTC. Its protein product is CASSPQGVASSRQETQYF.

In this sample, this clone turned up once. V gene TRBV5-5 combines with J gene TRBJ2-1; D is uncertain. This CDR3 region has 13 residues. Germline loops: CDR1 SGHKS, CDR2 YYEKEE (reference sequence). V lost 6 bases, J lost 7 bases, and 14 bases lay in between. CDR3 sequence reads: CASTNSIKNEQFF. CDR3 bases: TGTGCCAGCACCAATAGTATAAAGAATGAGCAGTTCTTC.

This chain joins TRBV29-1 and TRBJ2-5; D might be TRBD2 (5 bases). In germline, CDR1 is SQVTM, CDR2 ANQGSEA. The length of the CDR3 is 13 residues. The V and J ends lost 3 bases and 2 bases respectively, with 10 bases between them. CDR3 region: CSVERAEQETQYF. CDR3 sequence (DNA): TGCAGCGTTGAGAGGGCTGAACAAGAGACCCAGTACTTC.

The gene calls are TRBV5-8 and TRBJ2-3, with D possibly being TRBD1 (5 bases). Germline lookup yields CDR1 SGHTS and CDR2 YDEGEE. V was pared by 1 base and J by 4 bases, with 7 bases between. This CDR3 is 13 amino acids long. As DNA, the CDR3 is TGTGCCAGCAGCTTGCAGGGATCAGATACGCAGTATTTT. It encodes CASSLQGSDTQYF.

The rearrangement links TRBV14 to TRBJ2-2, with unresolved D. The germline V and J ends were trimmed by 2 bases and 5 bases, with 9 bases remaining between them. The CDR3 is made up of 14 amino acids. The V gene's germline CDR1 is SGHDN and CDR2 FVKESK. The CDR3 nucleotides read TGTGCCAGCAGCCAACGAAGAGAGACCGGGGAGCTGTTTTTT. The encoded protein is CASSQRRETGELFF.

This clone was seen once. This chain links TRBV7-6 with TRBJ1-5, with 9 bases aligning to TRBD1. This CDR3 spans 17 amino acids. Germline loops: CDR1 SGHVS, CDR2 FNYEAQ. Germline trimming cut 5 bases from V and 1 base from J; bases unmatched to any gene: 9. The CDR3 here is CASSVGQGGTSNQPQHF. CDR3 DNA: TGTGCCAGCAGCGTGGGACAGGGAGGGACGAGCAATCAGCCCCAGCATTTT. Variable domain in full (rest from reference TRBV7-6 and TRBJ1-5): GAGVSQSPRYKVTKRGQDVALRCDPISGHVSLYWYRQALGQGPEFLTYFNYEAQQDKSGLPNDRFSAERPEGSISTLTIQRTEQRDSAMYRCASSVGQGGTSNQPQHFGDGTRLSIL.

V is TRBV11-2 and J is TRBJ2-3; D is unresolved. Germline CDR1 SGHAT, CDR2 FQNNGV. This CDR3 is 16 amino acids long. Between the trimmed V and J ends, which lost 1 base and 1 base, there was a span of 12 bases. In DNA, the CDR3 is TGTGCCAGCAGCTTAGTTGCGGCAACCCGCACAGATACGCAGTATTTT. Protein sequence: CASSLVAATRTDTQYF.

About this clone: The junction differs from germline at one of its ends, possibly a read error. The chain links TRBV19 to TRBJ2-7, with 9 bases fitting TRBD1. Germline values: CDR1 LNHDA, CDR2 SQIVND (reference sequence). The CDR3 has 13 amino acids. CDR3 amino acids: CASSNRNRDRVIF. CDR3 DNA sequence: TGTGCCAGTAGCAACCGAAACCGGGACAGGGTGATCTTC.

The V call is TRBV30, the J call TRBJ2-7; 12 bases match TRBD1. J was trimmed by 9 bases and V by 2 bases; bases with no gene match: 11. Germline values: CDR1 GTSNPN, CDR2 SVGIG (reference sequence). The length of the CDR3 is 15 residues. In DNA, the CDR3 is TGTGCCTGGAGTACCACCGGGACAGGGGGCCTTAGGCAGTACTTC. Residues: CAWSTTGTGGLRQYF.

The gene calls are TRBV9 and TRBJ1-1; D is possibly TRBD1 (5 bases). CDR1 and CDR2 (germline): SGDLS, YYNGEE. With 0 bases removed from V and 0 bases from J, the gap between germline ends came to 9 bases. The CDR3 is made up of 15 amino acids. The CDR3: CASSVAGHLNTEAFF. CDR3 nucleotides: TGTGCCAGCAGCGTAGCAGGACACTTGAACACTGAAGCTTTCTTT.

The genes are TRBV6-5 and TRBJ1-2; D is unclear. Germline V gene data show CDR1 as MNHEY and CDR2 as SVGAGI. V lost 7 bases and J 5 bases, leaving 8 bases between the germline ends. The CDR3 is 11 residues long. CDR3 sequence reads: CASTTGYGYTF. As DNA, the CDR3 is TGTGCCAGCACGACTGGATATGGCTACACCTTC.

The chain couples TRBV2 to TRBJ2-3; 11 nucleotides match TRBD1. J gave up 3 bases and V 6 bases, and 5 bases lay outside the gene matches. The V gene's germline CDR1 is SNHLY and CDR2 FYNNEI. There are 15 residues in the CDR3. The CDR3 region is CASSRDRGRTDTQYF. The CDR3 nucleotides read TGTGCCAGCAGCCGGGACAGGGGGAGGACAGATACGCAGTATTTT.

This chain joins TRBV5-1 and TRBJ2-1; 8 positions match TRBD2. With 4 bases clipped from V and 4 bases from J, the junction kept 10 bases outside the gene matches. Germline V gives CDR1 SGHRS, CDR2 YFSETQ. The length of the CDR3 is 16 residues. The CDR3 sequence is CASSPSTAGGYNEQFF. The CDR3 nucleotides are TGCGCCAGCAGCCCTTCGACCGCGGGGGGTTACAATGAGCAGTTCTTC.